A single TCR beta chain is shown here with its context. Antigen unknown. The sample is drawn from a study of Tregs in tolerant kidney transplant recipients. TCRdb's table, derived via immunoSEQ multiplex PCR, lists solely in-frame clones and lacks some. Of roughly 80,000 clones listed, roughly nine tenths are singletons. The study, taken as a whole, reports: Nucleotide sequences could not be compared across some patients' samples due to primer changes. The most relevant donor-specific Treg TCRbeta repertoire apparently came from expansion with activated donor B cells. Biological reproducibility was not directly addressed in this study.

J was trimmed by 3 bases and V by 5 bases; bases with no gene match: 9. The germline CDR1 and CDR2 sequences are MDHEN and SYDVKM. The length of the CDR3 is 16 residues. Related graft donors supplied nonmyeloablative bone marrow transplants, and mixed chimerism was transient. Thawed PBMCs were FACS-sorted into unstimulated CD4+CD25+CD127- regulatory T cells, CD4+CD25- non-regulatory cells, CD4 and CD8 cells. The specimen was CD4+ T cells from blood (PBMCs), collected 24 months after the transplant. The chain carries TRBV28 and TRBJ2-1; TRBD2 matches 8 bases. The TCR comes from a human patient who received a combined kidney and bone marrow transplant. Some of these T cells may belong to the graft donor. CDR3 residues: CASSRRQRGIYNEQFF. Here the CDR3 DNA reads TGTGCCAGCAGTCGCCGACAGCGGGGGATCTACAATGAGCAGTTCTTC.